A selection of T cell receptor beta chains follows, all from one sample in a study of cytomegalovirus exposure and HLA in healthy donors. The method was immunoSEQ multiplex PCR; TCRdb's version includes in-frame clones alone and lacks a portion of them. The sample has approximately 150,000 clones; 80% are singletons. The sequenced sample consisted of PBMCs. These TCRs come from a man aged 25-45 years in good health and CMV-seronegative. Both conserved end residues are trimmed from each CDR3. Fields, in order: J gene, V gene, CDR3 protein.

TRBJ1-2 | TRBV6-5 | ASSYSNYGYT
TRBJ2-7 | TRBV4-3 | ASSQDRDRPYEQY
TRBJ1-4 | TRBV2 | ASSAFGTGDEKLF
TRBJ2-7 | TRBV15 | ATSTGQGVDEQY
TRBJ2-5 | TRBV5-1 | ASSLGGGLGLADQETQY
TRBJ2-3 | TRBV11-2 | ASTASTGVFPDTQY
TRBJ2-2 | TRBV5-1 | ASSLPSTGELF
TRBJ1-5 | TRBV27 | ASSLLAGGRNQPQH
TRBJ2-2 | TRBV14 | ASSLLRGYTGELF
TRBJ1-4 | TRBV6-6 | ACQVNEKLF
TRBJ2-3 | TRBV5-1 | ASSFPRGSADTQY
TRBJ2-1 | TRBV5-1 | ASSLSGGYNEQF
TRBJ2-1 | TRBV27 | ASRWTGTYNEQF
TRBJ1-6 | TRBV9 | ASSPRAGTENSPLH